This T cell receptor beta chain was sequenced in a study of cytomegalovirus exposure and HLA in healthy donors. Study-wide results and limits: In a later analysis, the majority of CMV-associated beta chains seemingly showed HLA restriction. Earlier findings revealed that most TCR beta V segments proved productive either about 87% or about 30% of the time. The classifier reportedly diagnosed cytomegalovirus status with high sensitivity and specificity.

With regard to this clone: What it binds is unknown.

J lost 3 bases, V lost 1 base, and 5 bases had no gene match. The CDR3 loop spans 15 amino acids. The germline CDR1 and CDR2 sequences are SGHTA and FQGNSA. The PCR ran on 60 Vbeta and 13 Jbeta primers. Produced via immunoSEQ multiplex PCR; TCRdb's table is partial and in-frame only. There are some 200,000 clones in the sample; roughly 87% occur only once, and 0.2% to 0.3% lies in the top ten. Specimen: PBMCs. This clonotype was obtained from a girl under three years old in good health and CMV-seronegative. V usage is TRBV7-2 and J usage is TRBJ1-2, with 7 nucleotides matching TRBD1. This CDR3 reads CASSLVGGEDYGYTF. DNA for the CDR3: TGTGCCAGCAGCTTAGTAGGGGGCGAGGACTATGGCTACACCTTC.